This is a list of T cell receptor beta chains from one sample in a study of cytomegalovirus exposure and HLA in healthy donors. The protocol was immunoSEQ multiplex PCR, while the TCRdb copy is restricted to in-frame clones and leaves out a portion. The repertoire includes under 200,000 clones, 68% of them detected once, and 1.1% to 1.5% sits in the top ten. The material sequenced was PBMCs. These receptors originate from a man aged 50-60 years in good health and CMV-seronegative. CDR3s leave out the opening cysteine and the closing phenylalanine or tryptophan. Expanded clones are given a class, and other clones once, few, many or no size at all.

>TRBV5-6|-|15|TRBJ1-5
ASSLRGTASPSQPQH
>TRBV5-1|-|14|TRBJ2-3
ASSFGLAGGTDTQY
>TRBV18|few|13|TRBJ1-2
ASSQGQGEIYGYT
>TRBV7-9|-|11|TRBJ1-6
ASSLQGDSPLH
>TRBV7-7|-|13|TRBJ2-2
ASRAQTGSAGELF
>TRBV4-1|-|15|TRBJ2-1
ASSQGRLAGGRNEQF
>TRBV5-4|-|13|TRBJ2-5
ASSLDGLPQETQY
>TRBV4-2|-|12|TRBJ1-1
ASSQDGGGTEAF
>TRBV6-5|-|11|TRBJ1-1
ASSRQGGTEAF
>TRBV12-5|-|9|TRBJ2-3
ASGIRDTQY
>TRBV5-1|-|16|TRBJ1-4
ASSLRPARVRTNEKLF
>TRBV11-2|-|13|TRBJ2-7
ASSPWTSGNYEQY
>TRBV5-6|-|11|TRBJ2-7
ASSLGGGYEQY
>TRBV6-5|few|14|TRBJ2-5
ASSSPLAGARQTQY
>TRBV9|-|13|TRBJ2-5
ASSPMSGGGETQY
>TRBV9|once|13|TRBJ1-1
ASSPRTGVNTEAF
>TRBV5-1|-|17|TRBJ1-2
ASSLGIGGQGMRNYGYT
>TRBV6-4|-|14|TRBJ2-2
ASSDRGGPVSGELF
>TRBV27|-|13|TRBJ1-2
ASRLFGTGSYGYT
>TRBV5-6|few|13|TRBJ1-5
ASSLRGTSNQPQH
>TRBV5-6|-|15|TRBJ2-1
ASSRLTGGRLRNEQF
>TRBV10-1|-|13|TRBJ1-6
ASRDMAVYNSPLH
>TRBV28|-|15|TRBJ1-2
ASSRPGDRGSLYGYT
>TRBV10-3|-|14|TRBJ1-1
AISDSGTGKNTEAF
>TRBV7-9|-|14|TRBJ2-1
ASSASLRGYDNEQF
>TRBV6-5|once|13|TRBJ2-5
ASSPWTGRQETQY
>TRBV14|-|13|TRBJ2-7
ASSTDREPPYEQY
>TRBV4-2|-|16|TRBJ2-3
ASSQGLGTSGGTDTQY
>TRBV6-1|-|13|TRBJ1-1
ASSDQDRVAPEAF
>TRBV11-3|-|11|TRBJ2-5
ASSIGTEETQY
>TRBV5-1|-|13|TRBJ2-3
ASSLDGYSTDTQY
>TRBV5-1|-|14|TRBJ1-6
ASSPNRGRTNSPLH
>TRBV4-2|-|15|TRBJ2-1
ASSERVGSPSYNEQF
>TRBV29-1|few|10|TRBJ1-1
SVNRQVSEAF
>TRBV6-1|few|11|TRBJ1-1
ASRDRGITEAF
>TRBV4-1|-|15|TRBJ1-1
ASSQDTWREGVAEAF
>TRBV5-1|-|12|TRBJ2-7
ASSLGQGAYEQY
>TRBV5-1|-|13|TRBJ1-6
ASSFDTVGVSPLH
>TRBV25-1|-|13|TRBJ2-5
ASSDQGARGETQY
>TRBV4-1|-|16|TRBJ1-1
ASSPRRFLKSGDTEAF
>TRBV6-5|few|14|TRBJ1-6
ASSYSRQSTNSPLH
>TRBV4-2|-|13|TRBJ2-5
ASSLNRGGEETQY
>TRBV6-5|few|11|TRBJ2-5
ASSTGGGETQY
>TRBV5-5|-|10|TRBJ2-2
ASSPRVGELF
>TRBV11-2|once|12|TRBJ1-2
ASSFSDRNYGYT
>TRBV2|once|14|TRBJ2-2
ASRGLAGRVTGELF
>TRBV29-1|-|10|TRBJ1-1
SETDMNTEAF
>TRBV11-2|-|14|TRBJ1-3
ASSSYRGPTGNTIY
>TRBV10-3|few|12|TRBJ1-1
AISERQENTEAF
>TRBV29-1|-|10|TRBJ2-3
SVGRHTDTQY